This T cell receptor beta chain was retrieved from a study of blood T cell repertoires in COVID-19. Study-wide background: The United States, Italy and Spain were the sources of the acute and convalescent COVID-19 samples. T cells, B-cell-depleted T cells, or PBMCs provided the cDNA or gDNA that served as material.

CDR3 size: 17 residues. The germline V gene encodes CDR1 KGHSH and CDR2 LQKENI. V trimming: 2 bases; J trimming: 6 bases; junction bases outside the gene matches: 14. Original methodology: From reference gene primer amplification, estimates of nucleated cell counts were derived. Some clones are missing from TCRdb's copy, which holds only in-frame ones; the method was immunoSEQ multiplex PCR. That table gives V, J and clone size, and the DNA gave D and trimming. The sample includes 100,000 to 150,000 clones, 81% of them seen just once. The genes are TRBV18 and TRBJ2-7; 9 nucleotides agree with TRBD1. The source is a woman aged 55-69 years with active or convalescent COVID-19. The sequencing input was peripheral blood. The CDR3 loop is CASSPEDRGLLRGEQYF. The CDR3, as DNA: TGTGCCAGCTCACCAGAGGACAGGGGACTCCTCAGGGGCGAGCAGTACTTC.